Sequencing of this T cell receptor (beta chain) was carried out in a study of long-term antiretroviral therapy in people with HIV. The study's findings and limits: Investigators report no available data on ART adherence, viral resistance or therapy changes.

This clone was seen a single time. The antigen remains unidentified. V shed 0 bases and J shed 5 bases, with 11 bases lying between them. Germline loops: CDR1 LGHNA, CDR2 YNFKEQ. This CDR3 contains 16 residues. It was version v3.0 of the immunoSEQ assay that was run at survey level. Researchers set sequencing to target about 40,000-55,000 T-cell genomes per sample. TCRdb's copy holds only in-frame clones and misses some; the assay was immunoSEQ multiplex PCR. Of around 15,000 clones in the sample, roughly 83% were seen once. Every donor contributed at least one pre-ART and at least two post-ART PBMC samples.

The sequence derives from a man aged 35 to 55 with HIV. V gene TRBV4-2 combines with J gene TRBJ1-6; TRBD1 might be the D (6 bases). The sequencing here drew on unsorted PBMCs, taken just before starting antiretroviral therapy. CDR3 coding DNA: TGTGCCAGCAGCCAAGAGCGGACAGACAATAATTCACCCCTCCACTTT. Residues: CASSQERTDNNSPLHF.